This TCR beta chain is drawn from a study of CD8 T cells in ankylosing spondylitis. Construction of TCR beta libraries was performed using quantitative 5'-RACE with molecular barcodes. TCRdb fed the 5' RACE reads into MiXCR, producing one record per CDR3 protein. The repertoire holds more than 150,000 distinct CDR3 sequences, with about 13% as singletons. Study findings and constraints: Matched ankylosing spondylitis synovial fluid reportedly contained a significantly enriched population of disease-linked clones. Seven or eight highly homologous variants formed a TCR beta motif that appeared characteristic of ankylosing spondylitis blood. Relatively rare in peripheral blood, disease-linked clones were also CD8+.

A word on this clonotype: Its target is not known.

The V end was cut by 0 bases, the J end by 0 bases, with 10 bases between. Looked up from germline, CDR1 is SGHDN and CDR2 is FVKESK. The CDR3 contains 16 residues. The V call is TRBV14, the J call TRBJ2-3, with no clear D. The sample comprised blood, either unsorted or a sorted T cell fraction (not recorded which). The receptor's source is a male donor with ankylosing spondylitis or in good health (not recorded which). DNA for the CDR3: TGTGCCAGCAGCCAAGATCGGGCGATCAGCACAGATACGCAGTATTTT. Translation: CASSQDRAISTDTQYF.